The T cell receptor beta chain under discussion was sequenced for a study of blood T cell repertoires in COVID-19. Study summary: Donors in the United States, Italy and Spain gave samples during acute or convalescent COVID-19.

In the source study's methods: Estimation of nucleated cell counts was performed using reference gene primer amplification. The assay was immunoSEQ multiplex PCR, and TCRdb's table has in-frame clones only and misses some. V, J and clone size are those of that table, while D and trimming were read from the DNA. The sample has some 520,000 clones; roughly 89% are singletons. V was pared by 2 bases and J by 4 bases, with 11 bases between. CDR3 size: 15 residues. CDR1 and CDR2 (germline): MNHNS, SASEGT. In Seattle, patients joined the study during active infection and were tracked longitudinally. This clonotype was sampled from a man in his late teens or twenties with COVID-19, enrolled during active disease. V gene TRBV6-1 combines with J gene TRBJ1-4, with a possible D match to TRBD1 (5 bases). The sequencing sample was made of peripheral blood. The CDR3 here is CASSELGGFNEKLFF. The CDR3 bases are TGTGCCAGCAGTGAACTCGGGGGGTTTAATGAAAAACTGTTTTTT.